This T cell receptor (beta chain) was sequenced during a study of blood T cells in healthy people across ages. Study results and caveats: Observed TCR beta diversity showed a strong correlation with the percentage of naive T cells as measured by flow cytometry. Estimates drawn from one million T cells were deemed to understate diversity.

This CDR3 region has 13 residues. Trimming took off 3 bases at V and 13 bases at J, with 18 bases between the two ends. From germline, CDR1 is SNHLY and CDR2 FYNNEI. Notes on this clonotype: Antigen unknown.

Sample-barcoded 5' priming and a J-beta primer mix drove a second PCR of roughly 7 to 11 cycles. Each CDR3 protein gets one entry after TCRdb re-called the 5' RACE reads with MiXCR. The table includes about 1.8 million distinct CDR3 sequences, 40% to 55% detected once. The genes are TRBV2 and TRBJ2-5; D may be TRBD1 (6 bases). The material sequenced was blood. The sequence derives from a woman between 40 and 55 years old in good health. The CDR3 region has the DNA TGTGCCAGCAGTGAGGCAGGCAGGGGAAGGGCGTACTTC. This encodes CASSEAGRGRAYF.